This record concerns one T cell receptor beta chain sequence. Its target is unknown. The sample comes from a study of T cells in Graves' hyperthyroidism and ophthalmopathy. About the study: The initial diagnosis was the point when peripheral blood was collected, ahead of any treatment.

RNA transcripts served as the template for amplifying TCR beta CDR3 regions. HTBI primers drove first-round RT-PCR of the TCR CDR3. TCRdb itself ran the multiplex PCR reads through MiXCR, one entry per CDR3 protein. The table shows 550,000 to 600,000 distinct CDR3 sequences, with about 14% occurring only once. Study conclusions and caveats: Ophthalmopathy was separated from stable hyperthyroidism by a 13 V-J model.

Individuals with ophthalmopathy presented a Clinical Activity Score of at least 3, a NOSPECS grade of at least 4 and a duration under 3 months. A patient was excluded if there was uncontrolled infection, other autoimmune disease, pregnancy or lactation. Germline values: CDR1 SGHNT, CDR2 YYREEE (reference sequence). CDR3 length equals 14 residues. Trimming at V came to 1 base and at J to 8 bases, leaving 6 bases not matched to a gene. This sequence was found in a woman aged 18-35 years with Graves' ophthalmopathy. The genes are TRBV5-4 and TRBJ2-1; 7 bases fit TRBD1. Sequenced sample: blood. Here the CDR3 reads CASSLRQGVHEQFF. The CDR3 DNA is TGTGCCAGCAGCTTGCGCCAGGGGGTCCATGAGCAGTTCTTC.